These T cell receptor beta chains were read from a single sample in a study of T cell repertoires in cytomegalovirus infection. Each CDR3 protein is one row after TCRdb ran MiXCR on the reads. The table records about 460,000 distinct CDR3 sequences, over 9% of them present only once. The sequencing input was PBMCs. Receptors were obtained from a human donor in good health (CMV status not recorded). Some clones in this sample may be carry-over from other donors' samples. Each CDR3 is given with its conserved first and last residue. Fields, in order: V gene, clone size, D gene, J gene, CDR3 protein, CDR3 DNA. A D gene is named only where the DNA matches it firmly. Rows may omit the clone size; those that give it use once, few, many or a size class.

TRBV20-1	-	TRBD2	TRBJ2-1	CSARDLVMVAGVSYNEQFF	TGCAGTGCTAGAGATCTCGTGATGGTAGCGGGGGTCTCCTACAATGAGCAGTTCTTC
TRBV27	few	-	TRBJ2-1	CASSLSGGLAVPYNEQFF	TGTGCCAGCAGTTTATCCGGGGGGCTAGCGGTACCCTACAATGAGCAGTTCTTC
TRBV29-1	-	-	TRBJ2-6	CSVEVRKAGANVLTF	TGCAGCGTTGAAGTTAGAAAGGCCGGGGCCAACGTCCTGACTTTC
TRBV19	few	TRBD1	TRBJ1-5	CASRGGTGINQPQHF	TGTGCCAGTAGGGGCGGGACAGGGATTAATCAGCCCCAGCATTTT
TRBV19	many	TRBD1	TRBJ2-1	CASSLDRGQREQFF	TGTGCCAGTAGTCTCGACAGGGGGCAACGTGAGCAGTTCTTC
TRBV18	many	-	TRBJ2-3	CASSMPPYRDFTDTQYF	TGTGCCAGCTCAATGCCCCCTTACAGGGACTTCACAGATACGCAGTATTTT
TRBV12-3/TRBV12-4	many	TRBD1	TRBJ2-1	CASRSQQGAVEQFF	TGTGCCAGCAGGTCCCAACAGGGGGCAGTTGAGCAGTTCTTC
TRBV7-3	few	TRBD1	TRBJ2-1	CASRGTGGGDEQFF	TGTGCCAGCAGGGGGACAGGGGGCGGCGATGAGCAGTTCTTC
TRBV6-2/TRBV6-3	many	-	TRBJ1-5	CASTLSPHQPQHF	TGTGCCAGCACCCTAAGTCCCCATCAGCCCCAGCATTTT
TRBV7-9	few	TRBD1	TRBJ2-7	CASSSGQGPHEQYF	TGTGCCAGCAGCTCTGGACAGGGGCCCCACGAGCAGTACTTC
TRBV5-1	few	TRBD1	TRBJ2-7	CASSLEDRGFDEQYF	TGCGCCAGCAGCTTGGAAGACAGGGGGTTCGACGAGCAGTACTTC
TRBV2	few	TRBD1	TRBJ1-4	CATGDSEEKLFF	TGTGCCACCGGGGACAGTGAGGAAAAACTGTTTTTT
TRBV29-1	many	-	TRBJ2-1	CSVNDWLNNEQFF	TGCAGCGTTAATGATTGGTTAAACAATGAGCAGTTCTTC
TRBV28	few	TRBD2	TRBJ2-5	CASSSVALAGGETQYF	TGTGCCAGCAGTTCAGTTGCGCTAGCGGGAGGAGAGACCCAGTACTTC
TRBV19	many	-	TRBJ2-7	CASSLSGEQYF	TGTGCCAGTAGTTTATCAGGGGAGCAGTACTTC
TRBV29-1	-	TRBD1	TRBJ1-2	CSVLVGTAYGYTF	TGCAGCGTCCTAGTAGGGACAGCATATGGCTACACCTTC
TRBV7-9	many	TRBD1	TRBJ2-3	CASSLISSDRVITDTQYF	TGTGCCAGCAGCTTAATTTCTTCGGACAGGGTAATTACAGATACGCAGTATTTT
TRBV20-1	-	TRBD1	TRBJ2-1	CSARDVYRDRDKLVF	TGCAGTGCTAGAGACGTATACCGGGACAGGGACAAGCTGGTCTTC
TRBV28	-	-	TRBJ1-5	CASRWDIQPQHF	TGTGCCAGCAGGTGGGACATTCAGCCCCAGCATTTT
TRBV29-1	few	-	TRBJ2-3	CSVARIRRQLYTDTQYF	TGCAGCGTTGCCCGGATCAGGCGGCAGCTCTACACAGATACGCAGTATTTT
TRBV20-1	-	-	TRBJ2-7	CSAGPGAYEQYF	TGCAGTGCAGGCCCTGGCGCCTACGAGCAGTACTTC
TRBV2	many	-	TRBJ1-4	CASSPSRSGEKLFF	TGTGCCAGCAGTCCTTCCCGATCGGGTGAAAAACTGTTTTTT
TRBV10-3	many	-	TRBJ1-1	CAISAGPGDTEAFF	TGTGCCATCAGTGCTGGACCGGGGGACACTGAAGCTTTCTTT
TRBV7-9	many	-	TRBJ1-1	CASSLVRAVDLNTEAFF	TGTGCCAGCAGCTTAGTCAGGGCAGTGGATCTGAACACTGAAGCTTTCTTT
TRBV7-9	-	-	TRBJ1-2	CASSLAGPLEDGYTF	TGTGCCAGCAGCTTAGCGGGACCCTTAGAGGATGGCTACACCTTC
TRBV5-1	few	-	TRBJ2-1	CASSPPRQGSNEQFF	TGCGCCAGCAGCCCTCCCCGTCAAGGATCCAATGAGCAGTTCTTC
TRBV19	few	TRBD1	TRBJ2-1	CASSISDRGINEQFF	TGTGCCAGTAGTATCTCGGACAGGGGTATCAATGAGCAGTTCTTC
TRBV6-6	-	-	TRBJ2-3	CASTSQGTDTQYF	TGTGCCAGCACCTCCCAGGGCACAGATACGCAGTATTTT
TRBV18	-	-	TRBJ2-1	CASSPPMQARNEQFF	TGTGCCAGCTCACCCCCGATGCAAGCCCGAAATGAGCAGTTCTTC
TRBV10-3	many	TRBD2	TRBJ2-3	CAISDAGLAGGSTDTQYF	TGTGCCATCAGTGACGCGGGACTAGCGGGAGGAAGCACAGATACGCAGTATTTT